Listed below are T cell receptor beta chains from one sample, sequenced in a study of T cell responses to AZD1222 COVID-19 vaccine. Using immunoSEQ multiplex PCR, the repertoire was profiled, and TCRdb retains in-frame clones only, with some absent. The table has 86,000 or so clones, about 88% seen once. The sample in question was peripheral blood, obtained 28 days after the second AZD1222 dose. All receptors derive from an adult who received the AZD1222 COVID-19 vaccine. CDR3s leave out the opening cysteine and the closing phenylalanine or tryptophan.

TRBV2	ASSSRLGAETQY
TRBV11-2	ASSPIRGRWAEAF
TRBV5-1	ASSLKGQGRETQY
TRBV3-1/TRBV3-2	ASSLGRNTGELF
TRBV21-1	ASRGGYRVAPMNTEAF
TRBV4-1	ASSQVRGRWDTEAF
TRBV2	ASSDLGPTNTEAF
TRBV12-3/TRBV12-4	ASSSGSNTEAF
TRBV5-5	ASSPEDRGEAF
TRBV6-5	ASRYPGNTEAF
TRBV2	ASSEGRFTVRAF
TRBV3-1/TRBV3-2	ASSQVMNTEAF
TRBV7-9	ASSKGQGNYGYT
TRBV29-1	SVDSGGIYGYT
TRBV28	ASSFQEDWVSYEQY
TRBV2	ASGLNIRLQGTYNEQF
TRBV5-1	ASSWGGESNTIY
TRBV14	ASSPYQNYEQY
TRBV28	ASIGIPYEQY
TRBV7-9	ASSFQGGEQY
TRBV6-5	ASSPRGARTEAF
TRBV4-2	ASSQAAGTGTSRSYNEQF
TRBV30	AWSAPRGELF
TRBV9	ASSVGKGFTEAF
TRBV24-1	ATRGHENTGELF
TRBV21-1	ASSVRTYLPYNEQF
TRBV4-3	ASSQEGVAGGRVSTDTQY
TRBV10-3	AIGGGPEAF
TRBV18	ASSPLAAGGPYNEQF
TRBV5-1	ASSLRQAPDTQY
TRBV7-8	ASSLANTITNYGYT
TRBV5-6	ASSQQRTNTQY
TRBV19	ASSNEGAYNEQF
TRBV14	ASSQVYPYGYT
TRBV2	ASSYGQGPDTQY
TRBV18	ASSRIDSHEQY
TRBV7-8	ASSLARQGDYGYT
TRBV3-1/TRBV3-2	ASSPRKPGQGLNQPQH
TRBV18	ASSPGPGGNTEAF
TRBV18	ASSPGGRLAYNEQF
TRBV5-1	ASSLVSASVYNEQF
TRBV6-4	ASSLKSSGANVLT
TRBV9	ASSVEGGGEKLF
TRBV28	ASSLLVTANYGYT
TRBV20-1	SASAGTDTQY
TRBV5-1	ASSLRLAGGYEQY
TRBV12-5	ASGTNRDLQETQY
TRBV2	ASNGRDSNQPQH
TRBV11-2	ASSFSPQASGNEQF
TRBV4-3	ASSQGTVAGPWSTDTQY
TRBV5-8	ASSLERGTNEKLF
TRBV29-1	SAMDRADQPQH
TRBV19	ASSRSGGFHEQY
TRBV7-2	ASNRQGAGGNTIY
TRBV30	AWSSRVLVLH